The 15 T cell receptor beta chains reported below all come from one sample, sequenced in a study of cytomegalovirus exposure and HLA in healthy donors. The study ran its PCR with 60 Vbeta and 13 Jbeta primers. Produced via immunoSEQ multiplex PCR; TCRdb's table is partial and in-frame only. This table has under 150,000 clones, about 69% appearing once. Source material: PBMCs. The receptors stem from a man aged 25-45 years in good health and CMV-seronegative.

V gene TRBV7-3 combines with J gene TRBJ1-1; D gene unclear. The CDR3 has 10 amino acids. In germline, CDR1 is SGHTA, CDR2 FQGTGA. The ends were cut back, 7 bases at V and 10 bases at J, with 10 bases in the middle. CDR3 sequence: CASTCARAFF. The CDR3 DNA reads TGTGCCAGCACCTGCGCGAGAGCTTTCTTT. Supplemented by reference TRBV7-3 and TRBJ1-1, the full variable domain reads GAGVSQTPSNKVTEKGKYVELRCDPISGHTALYWYRQSLGQGPEFLIYFQGTGAADDSGLPNDRFFAVRPEGSVSTLKIQRTERGDSAVYLCASTCARAFFGQGTRLTVV.

This chain links TRBV30 with TRBJ2-5; 9 bases are a match to TRBD1. Matching the DNA end better, TRBJ2-7 makes the J call doubtful. This CDR3 is built from 15 residues. Germline CDR1 GTSNPN, CDR2 SVGIG (reference sequence). In DNA, the CDR3 is TGTGCCTGGAGTAATAGTGGGACAGGGCTTGACGAGCAGTACTTC. It encodes CAWSNSGTGLDEQYF.

The chain employs TRBV29-1 and TRBJ1-1; D is possibly TRBD1 (5 bases). The V gene's germline CDR1 is SQVTM and CDR2 ANQGSEA. The CDR3 is made up of 13 amino acids. V gave up 3 bases and J gave up 1 base, with 9 bases separating them. The CDR3 DNA follows: TGCAGCGTTGATGGGCAGGGGAACACTGAAGCTTTCTTT. Its translation is CSVDGQGNTEAFF.

The gene calls are TRBV14 and TRBJ2-7; 8 bases are a match to TRBD2. Germline trimming cut 2 bases from V and 11 bases from J; bases unmatched to any gene: 5. The CDR3 spans 12 residues. The germline V gene encodes CDR1 SGHDN and CDR2 FVKESK. The CDR3 here is CASSQRLAGKYF. The CDR3 DNA sequence: TGTGCCAGCAGCCAACGGTTAGCGGGAAAGTACTTC.

For the CDR3, the DNA is TGTGCCACCAGCATAATGGGCGCGCACACTGAAGCTTTCTTT. It yields the protein CATSIMGAHTEAFF. V and J are TRBV15 and TRBJ1-1; D remains unclear. Germline V gene sequence: CDR1 LNHNV, CDR2 YYDKDF (reference sequence). V was cut by 4 bases and J by 3 bases, with 12 bases left in between. The CDR3 has 14 amino acids.

V and J are TRBV27 and TRBJ2-2, with TRBD2 matching over 13 bases. Germline V gene lookup returns CDR1 MNHEY and CDR2 SMNVEV (reference sequence). Trimming removed 5 bases from V and 6 bases from J; junction bases left unmatched: 6. CDR3 length: 16 residues. DNA of the CDR3: TGTGCCAGCAGTACAATACTAGCGGGGGGGCCCGGGGAGCTGTTTTTT. Translating it yields CASSTILAGGPGELFF.

The gene calls are TRBV6-1 and TRBJ1-2, with 9 bases that match TRBD1. CDR1 and CDR2 from the germline V gene are MNHNS and SASEGT. V was pared by 6 bases and J by 0 bases, with 5 bases of the junction left unmatched. CDR3 length equals 15 residues. CDR3 nucleotide sequence: TGTGCCAGCAGCGAATGGACAGGGGCTAACTATGGCTACACCTTC. Protein sequence: CASSEWTGANYGYTF.

The chain is built from TRBV30 and TRBJ2-7; possible D gene TRBD2, 6 bases. The CDR3 is made up of 14 amino acids. Germline V gene data show CDR1 as GTSNPN and CDR2 as SVGIG (reference sequence). Trimming took 3 bases from V and 0 from J, leaving 12 bases between them. The CDR3 protein is CAWRRGISSYEQYF. CDR3 DNA: TGTGCCTGGAGGCGGGGTATAAGCTCCTACGAGCAGTACTTC. Full variable domain (rest looked up from reference TRBV30 and TRBJ2-7): SQTIHQWPATLVQPVGSPLSLECTVEGTSNPNLYWYRQAAGRGLQLLFYSVGIGQISSEVPQNLSASRPQDRQFILSSKKLLLSDSGFYLCAWRRGISSYEQYFGPGTRLTVT.

This clone was found a few times. This chain connects TRBV4-1 to TRBJ2-7; 8 positions agree with TRBD2. The germline V gene has CDR1 MGHRA and CDR2 YSYEKL. CDR3 size: 16 residues. V was pared by 0 bases and J by 3 bases, with 7 bases of the junction left unmatched. CDR3 nucleotides: TGCGCCAGCAGCCAAGATCGTACTAGCGGTTACTACGAGCAGTACTTC. It codes for CASSQDRTSGYYEQYF.

CDR3 loop: CASSRTGTAYGYTF. Written as DNA, the CDR3 is TGTGCCAGCAGCCGAACGGGGACAGCCTATGGCTACACCTTC. V and J are TRBV5-4 and TRBJ1-2, with 7 bases that match TRBD1. Trimming cost V 4 bases and J 4 bases; bases outside gene matches: 7. CDR1 and CDR2 from the germline V gene are SGHNT and YYREEE (reference sequence). The CDR3 length is 14 residues.

The rearrangement uses TRBV30 and TRBJ2-2; D may be TRBD1 (6 bases). Germline V gene data show CDR1 as GTSNPN and CDR2 as SVGIG (reference sequence). The ends were cut back, 2 bases at V and 6 bases at J, with 7 bases in the middle. The CDR3 covers 12 residues. CDR3 coding DNA: TGTGCCTGGAGTCGGACAGCCGGGGAGCTGTTTTTT. Translation gives CAWSRTAGELFF.

The J gene is TRBJ2-7, the V gene TRBV7-2; 7 nucleotides agree with TRBD1. V gave up 0 bases and J gave up 2 bases; unmatched junction bases: 1. This CDR3 has 14 amino acids. CDR1 and CDR2 from the germline V gene are SGHTA and FQGNSA. CDR3 residues: CASSLAGQPYEQYF. The DNA of the CDR3 is TGTGCCAGCAGCTTAGCGGGACAGCCCTACGAGCAGTACTTC.

This clone was counted between two and nine times. The rearrangement joins TRBV9 to TRBJ1-5; D perhaps matches TRBD1 (6 bases). Trimming shortened V by 3 bases and J by 0 bases, and 10 bases separated the two germline ends. CDR1 and CDR2 from the germline V gene are SGDLS and YYNGEE. The CDR3 is made up of 15 amino acids. For the CDR3, the DNA is TGTGCCAGCAGCGCACAGGGTGGTAGCAATCAGCCCCAGCATTTT. Encoded protein: CASSAQGGSNQPQHF. The whole variable domain, filled in from reference TRBV9 and TRBJ1-5, reads DSGVTQTPKHLITATGQRVTLRCSPRSGDLSVYWYQQSLDQGLQFLIQYYNGEERAKGNILERFSAQQFPDLHSELNLSSLELGDSALYFCASSAQGGSNQPQHFGDGTRLSIL.

J is TRBJ1-1 and V is TRBV5-1; D remains unclear. This CDR3 has 15 residues. The germline V and J ends were trimmed by 6 bases and 0 bases, with 15 bases remaining between them. Germline V gene data show CDR1 as SGHRS and CDR2 as YFSETQ. The CDR3 region is CASTVAPTMNTEAFF. As DNA, the CDR3 is TGCGCCAGCACAGTAGCCCCCACGATGAACACTGAAGCTTTCTTT.

The table lists this clone with a count of one. The chain is built from TRBV7-8 and TRBJ2-7; 9 bases map to TRBD2. This CDR3 spans 17 amino acids. V lost 0 bases and J lost 0; bases outside the gene matches: 6. CDR1 is SGHVS, CDR2 FQNEAQ, per germline. The chain's CDR3 is CASSLAPGSGSSYEQYF. CDR3 bases: TGTGCCAGCAGCTTAGCCCCTGGTAGCGGGAGCTCCTACGAGCAGTACTTC.